One and the same sample provided the 20 T cell receptor beta chains below, sequenced in a study of blood T cells in healthy people across ages. Primed by a sample-barcoded 5' primer and a J-beta primer mix, a second PCR proceeded for 7 to 11 cycles. TCRdb analysed the 5' RACE reads with MiXCR anew, one entry per CDR3 protein. The sample records some 1,500,000 distinct CDR3 sequences, around 40% being singletons. The sample comprised blood. The receptors were sampled from a young woman in good health.

The sample holds one count of this clonotype. V and J are TRBV7-2 and TRBJ2-2; D is possibly TRBD2 (5 bases). V shed 0 bases and J shed 8 bases, with 10 bases lying between them. Germline V lookup: CDR1 SGHTA, CDR2 FQGNSA. The CDR3 covers 14 residues. The CDR3 loop reads CASSLATNGGELFF. The CDR3, as DNA: TGTGCCAGCAGCTTAGCGACTAACGGAGGGGAGCTGTTTTTT.

This clonotype appeared many times. V gene TRBV7-2 combines with J gene TRBJ2-7; the D is unclear. CDR3 length: 12 amino acids. The V gene lost 6 bases and the J gene lost 3 bases, with 9 bases spanning the gap. Per the germline V gene, CDR1 is SGHTA and CDR2 is FQGNSA. CDR3 sequence: CASSSGFYEQYF. CDR3 nucleotides: TGTGCCAGCAGTTCCGGGTTCTACGAGCAGTACTTC.

The chain uses TRBV12-3 or TRBV12-4 and TRBJ2-4, with 7 bases that match TRBD1. The CDR3 length is 15 residues. V trimming: 8 bases; J trimming: 0 bases; junction bases outside the gene matches: 7. The CDR3 region has the DNA TGTGCCAGCCAGGGACAGAGTCTAGCCAAAAACATTCAGTACTTC. Protein: CASQGQSLAKNIQYF.

J is TRBJ2-7 and V is TRBV30; D perhaps matches TRBD1 (6 bases). The germline V and J ends were trimmed by 3 bases and 4 bases, with 13 bases remaining between them. Germline V gene lookup returns CDR1 GTSNPN and CDR2 SVGIG (reference sequence). CDR3 length equals 13 residues. In DNA form, the CDR3 reads TGTGCCTGGAGAGTCTCAGGGGTTTACGAGCAGTACTTC. This gives the protein CAWRVSGVYEQYF.

J is TRBJ2-5 and V is TRBV7-9; D is undetermined. Trimming pared 4 bases from V and 5 bases from J, leaving 11 bases between. Germline assignment: CDR1 SEHNR and CDR2 FQNEAQ (reference sequence). This CDR3 is built from 13 residues. This chain's CDR3 is CASSSTSSETQYF. CDR3 in DNA: TGTGCCAGCAGCTCAACCAGTAGCGAGACCCAGTACTTC.

About this clonotype: Germline and junction disagree at one end, which may indicate a read error. V usage is TRBV28 and J usage is TRBJ2-3, with no clear D. This CDR3 has 11 amino acids. The germline CDR1 and CDR2 sequences are MDHEN and SYDVKM. In DNA form, the CDR3 reads TGTGCCAGCAGCCCATCAGATACGCGGTATTTT. Translated: CASSPSDTRYF.

This clonotype occurred a few times. The genes are TRBV3-1 and TRBJ1-2; D remains ambiguous. Trimming cost V 3 bases and J 7 bases, with 15 bases left between them. The CDR3 is made up of 14 amino acids. The germline V gene has CDR1 LGHDT and CDR2 YNNKEL (reference sequence). The CDR3 spells CASSQGSPLSGYTF. The CDR3 DNA sequence: TGTGCCAGCAGCCAGGGCAGTCCCTTGAGTGGCTACACCTTC. Full variable domain (missing parts from reference TRBV3-1 and TRBJ1-2): DTAVSQTPKYLVTQMGNDKSIKCEQNLGHDTMYWYKQDSKKFLKIMFSYNNKELIINETVPNRFSPKSPDKAHLNLHINSLELGDSAVYFCASSQGSPLSGYTFGSGTRLTVV.

CDR3 amino acids: CASSQFTAGAGEQYF. DNA of the CDR3: TGTGCCAGCAGTCAGTTCACCGCCGGGGCTGGCGAGCAGTACTTC. V is TRBV12-3 or TRBV12-4 and J is TRBJ2-7; perhaps D is TRBD1 or TRBD2 (5 bases each). CDR3 length: 15 amino acids. V lost 5 bases and J lost 6, with 20 bases in between.

This clonotype showed up just a few times. The genes are TRBV12-5 and TRBJ2-7; D call uncertain. This CDR3 is built from 12 residues. Germline loops: CDR1 LGHNT, CDR2 FRNRAP. Trimming removed 0 bases from V and 2 bases from J, with 2 bases in between. CDR3 sequence: CASGLVTYEQYF. The CDR3, as DNA: TGTGCTAGTGGTTTGGTAACCTACGAGCAGTACTTC.

This chain connects TRBV9 to TRBJ1-1; D not resolved. In germline, CDR1 is SGDLS, CDR2 YYNGEE. The CDR3 extends over 13 amino acids. V was cut by 3 bases and J by 4 bases, with 10 bases left in between. As DNA, the CDR3 is TGTGCCAGCAGCGCCCAACCATCCACTGAAGCTTTCTTT. Translation gives CASSAQPSTEAFF. Based on the CDR3 plus reference TRBV9 and TRBJ1-1, the full variable domain is DSGVTQTPKHLITATGQRVTLRCSPRSGDLSVYWYQQSLDQGLQFLIQYYNGEERAKGNILERFSAQQFPDLHSELNLSSLELGDSALYFCASSAQPSTEAFFGQGTRLTVV.

This chain connects TRBV11-2 to TRBJ2-1, with D perhaps TRBD2 (6 bases). V lost 4 bases to trimming and J lost 4 bases, with 17 bases between them. The CDR3 sequence is 16 residues long. The V gene's germline CDR1 is SGHAT and CDR2 FQNNGV. CDR3 DNA: TGTGCCAGCAGCTCCCCTGCCGGAGGGATATACAATGAGCAGTTCTTC. Its protein is CASSSPAGGIYNEQFF.

This rearrangement joins TRBV4-1 to TRBJ2-4; TRBD2 agrees at 7 bases. The closer fit of TRBJ2-5 to the DNA end suggests the J call may be wrong. The CDR3 runs 15 residues. From germline, CDR1 is MGHRA and CDR2 YSYEKL. The chain's CDR3 is CASSTGGLPQETQYF. The CDR3 DNA follows: TGCGCCAGCAGCACCGGGGGACTACCACAAGAGACCCAGTACTTC.

The rearrangement links TRBV5-1 to TRBJ2-5; the D gene could be TRBD1 or TRBD2 (5 bases each). CDR3 length: 16 amino acids. Trimming removed 0 bases at V and 1 base at J, with 13 bases between. Germline lookup yields CDR1 SGHRS and CDR2 YFSETQ. The CDR3 nucleotides read TGCGCCAGCAGCTTGGGCCTTGAGGGGCCCCAAGAGACCCAGTACTTC. This gives the protein CASSLGLEGPQETQYF. The variable domain in full, completed from reference TRBV5-1 and TRBJ2-5, reads KAGVTQTPRYLIKTRGQQVTLSCSPISGHRSVSWYQQTPGQGLQFLFEYFSETQRNKGNFPGRFSGRQFSNSRSEMNVSTLELGDSALYLCASSLGLEGPQETQYFGPGTRLLVL.

This clonotype was counted between two and nine times. The chain carries TRBV6-6 and TRBJ2-7; possibly TRBD1 for D (5 bases). Trimming took off 0 bases at V and 6 bases at J, with 15 bases between the two ends. Per the germline V gene, CDR1 is MNHNY and CDR2 is SVGAGI (reference sequence). This CDR3 is built from 15 residues. CDR3 in amino acids: CASSYSIARAAEQYF. CDR3 coding DNA: TGTGCCAGCAGTTACTCGATTGCCAGGGCTGCCGAGCAGTACTTC.

The CDR3 coding sequence is TGTGCCAGCAGCTTTGGGCAGCATAGCTACGAGCAGTACTTC. Amino acids: CASSFGQHSYEQYF. The chain is built from TRBV7-8 and TRBJ2-7; D remains ambiguous. Germline V CDR1 and CDR2: SGHVS, FQNEAQ. CDR3 length: 14 residues. The V and J ends lost 3 bases and 3 bases respectively, with 12 bases between them.

This clonotype was found a few times. Mismatch with germline at one junction end may stem from a read error. As DNA, the CDR3 is TGTGCCAGCAGTTTAAACAGGGGCTTGGGCACAGATGCGCAGTATTTT. Translated, it gives CASSLNRGLGTDAQYF. The rearrangement uses TRBV12-3 or TRBV12-4 and TRBJ2-3, with 7 bases fitting TRBD1. The CDR3 is 16 amino acids.

This clonotype has a handful of counts. V and J are TRBV7-9 and TRBJ1-1; 9 nucleotides line up with TRBD1. Trimming took 4 bases from V and 5 from J; bases not matched to a gene: 8. The CDR3 is 15 amino acids. Germline CDR1 SEHNR, CDR2 FQNEAQ (reference sequence). The CDR3, as DNA: TGTGCCAGCAGCTCTTTAACAGGGGGCAGGACTGAAGCTTTCTTT. It is translated as CASSSLTGGRTEAFF. The full variable domain, in which reference TRBV7-9 and TRBJ1-1 provide the parts outside the CDR3, is DTGVSQNPRHKITKRGQNVTFRCDPISEHNRLYWYRQTLGQGPEFLTYFQNEAQLEKSRLLSDRFSAERPKGSFSTLEIQRTEQGDSAMYLCASSSLTGGRTEAFFGQGTRLTVV.

In this sample, this clonotype turned up a few times. The chain employs TRBV25-1 and TRBJ2-5; TRBD1 matches 9 bases. The J call may be wrong; the DNA end is better matched by TRBJ2-7. This CDR3 spans 12 amino acids. In germline, CDR1 is MGHDK, CDR2 SYGVNS. CDR3 coding DNA: TGTGCCAGCCGCGGGACAGGGCACGAGCAGTACTTC. Amino acid sequence: CASRGTGHEQYF.

This clonotype has a handful of counts. The chain uses TRBV4-1 and TRBJ2-3; 8 bases are a match to TRBD1. Germline V gene sequence: CDR1 MGHRA, CDR2 YSYEKL. The CDR3 runs 15 residues. V shed 0 bases and J 8 bases; nucleotides not matched to a gene: 7. In nucleotides, the CDR3 is TGCGCCAGCAGCCAAGAGGACAGGGATGGGCTTACGCAGTATTTT. It encodes CASSQEDRDGLTQYF.

This clonotype came up a few times. The genes are TRBV29-1 and TRBJ2-7, with 7 bases that match TRBD1. The CDR3 consists of 13 residues. Losses at the gene ends were 3 bases for V and 3 bases for J; bases not matched to a gene: 5. Germline V CDR1 and CDR2: SQVTM, ANQGSEA. The CDR3 region is CSVEVRDSYEQYF. In DNA, the CDR3 is TGCAGCGTTGAGGTTCGGGACAGCTACGAGCAGTACTTC.